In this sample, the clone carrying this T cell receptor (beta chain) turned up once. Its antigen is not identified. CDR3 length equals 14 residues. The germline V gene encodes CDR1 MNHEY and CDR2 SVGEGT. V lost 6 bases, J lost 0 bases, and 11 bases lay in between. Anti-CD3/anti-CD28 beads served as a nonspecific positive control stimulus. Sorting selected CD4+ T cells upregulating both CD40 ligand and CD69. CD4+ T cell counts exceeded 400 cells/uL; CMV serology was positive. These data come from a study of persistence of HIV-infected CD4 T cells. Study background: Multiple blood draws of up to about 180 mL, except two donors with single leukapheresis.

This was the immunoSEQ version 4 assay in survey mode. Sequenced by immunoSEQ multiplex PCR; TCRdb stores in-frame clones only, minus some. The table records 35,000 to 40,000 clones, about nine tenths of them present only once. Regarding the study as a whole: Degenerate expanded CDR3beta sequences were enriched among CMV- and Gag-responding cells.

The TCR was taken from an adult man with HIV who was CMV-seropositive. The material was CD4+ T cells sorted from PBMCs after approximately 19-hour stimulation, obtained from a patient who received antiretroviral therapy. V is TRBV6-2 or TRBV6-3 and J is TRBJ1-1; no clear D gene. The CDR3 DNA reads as TGTGCCAGCAGCTCCGCAATTTTGAACACTGAAGCTTTCTTT. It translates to CASSSAILNTEAFF.